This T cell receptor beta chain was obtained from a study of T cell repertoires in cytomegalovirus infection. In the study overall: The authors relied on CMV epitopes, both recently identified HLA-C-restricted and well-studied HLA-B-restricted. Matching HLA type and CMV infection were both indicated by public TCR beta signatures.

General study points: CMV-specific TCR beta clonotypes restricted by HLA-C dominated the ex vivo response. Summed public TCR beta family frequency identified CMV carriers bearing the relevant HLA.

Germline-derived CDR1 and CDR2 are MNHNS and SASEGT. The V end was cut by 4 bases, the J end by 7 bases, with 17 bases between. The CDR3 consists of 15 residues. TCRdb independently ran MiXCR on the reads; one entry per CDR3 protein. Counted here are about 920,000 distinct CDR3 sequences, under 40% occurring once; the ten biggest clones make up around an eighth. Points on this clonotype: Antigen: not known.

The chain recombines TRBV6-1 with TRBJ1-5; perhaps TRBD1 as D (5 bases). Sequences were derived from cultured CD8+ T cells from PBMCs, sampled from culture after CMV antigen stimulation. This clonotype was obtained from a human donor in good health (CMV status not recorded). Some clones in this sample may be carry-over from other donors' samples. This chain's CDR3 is CASSVSRGGGQPQHF. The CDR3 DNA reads TGTGCCAGCAGTGTATCTAGGGGTGGTGGACAGCCCCAGCATTTT.